The clone carrying this T cell receptor beta chain has ten or more counts. This entry belongs to a study of response to subunit inactivated influenza vaccine. The germline V gene has CDR1 SNHLY and CDR2 FYNNEI. Trimming pared 2 bases from V and 3 bases from J, leaving 9 bases between. The CDR3 is 14 amino acids. TCRdb recomputed calls from the RT-PCR reads with MiXCR, one row per CDR3 protein. Of about 310,000 distinct CDR3 sequences in the sample, about 20% were seen once. The receptor was isolated from a man between 50 and 69 years old who received an inactivated influenza vaccine. The material sequenced was PBMCs from blood, taken 21 months after vaccination. The chain is built from TRBV2 and TRBJ2-3; no reliable D call. CDR3 DNA sequence: TGTGCCAGCAGTGAATTCCCTGGGACAGATACGCAGTATTTT. It specifies CASSEFPGTDTQYF.